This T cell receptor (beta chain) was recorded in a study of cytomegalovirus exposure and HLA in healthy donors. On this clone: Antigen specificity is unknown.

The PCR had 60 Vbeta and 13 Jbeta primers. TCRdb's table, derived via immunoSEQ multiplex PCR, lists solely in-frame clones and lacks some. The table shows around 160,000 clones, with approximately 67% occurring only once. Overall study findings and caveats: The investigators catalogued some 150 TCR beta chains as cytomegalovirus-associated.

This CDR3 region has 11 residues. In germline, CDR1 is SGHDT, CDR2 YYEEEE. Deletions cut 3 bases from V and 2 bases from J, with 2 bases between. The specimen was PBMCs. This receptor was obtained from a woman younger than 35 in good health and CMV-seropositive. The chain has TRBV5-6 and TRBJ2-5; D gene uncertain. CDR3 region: CASSSQETQYF. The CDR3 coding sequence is TGTGCCAGCAGCTCTCAAGAGACCCAGTACTTC.